These T cell receptor beta chains were read from a single sample in a study of T-cell reconstitution after alpha-beta-depleted transplantation in children. TCRdb reprocessed the PCR reads via MiXCR and lists one record per CDR3 protein. The sample has about 300,000 distinct CDR3 sequences, approximately 7.3% seen once. This specimen was peripheral blood, taken 360 days after TCRalphabeta/CD19-depleted stem cell transplant. The receptor source for this set is a female patient aged 2-10 years who had a stem cell transplant for Fanconi anemia, so the T cells may come from the graft donor. Each CDR3 is given with its conserved first and last residue. Each record gives: D gene, J gene, clone size, V gene, CDR3 DNA, CDR3 protein. D genes are given only for firm matches. Some rows have no size entry. The others give once, few or many, or a class for an expanded clone.

TRBD2,TRBJ2-1,many,TRBV11-2,TGTGCCAGCAGCTTAGGGGAGGGTCTGGGGGAGTTCTTC,CASSLGEGLGEFF
TRBD1,TRBJ2-2,few,TRBV18,TGTGCCAGCTCACTGAGGACAGGGGCTACAGGGGAGCTGTTTTTT,CASSLRTGATGELFF
.,TRBJ2-7,many,TRBV27,TGTGCCAGCAGTTTAACCCAACAGGGTAGGAGCTCCTACGAGCAGTACTTC,CASSLTQQGRSSYEQYF
TRBD2,TRBJ2-7,many,TRBV5-1,TGCGCCAGCAGCTTGGTTTTAGCGGGAAGGTACGAGCAGTACTTC,CASSLVLAGRYEQYF
TRBD2,TRBJ2-3,many,TRBV12-3/TRBV12-4,TGTGCCAGCAGCCCCAGCGGGGGGGAGCAGGATACGCAGTATTTT,CASSPSGGEQDTQYF
TRBD1,TRBJ2-1,many,TRBV25-1,TGTGCCAGCAGATTAACCCAGGACAGGGGCAATGAGCAGTTCTTC,CASRLTQDRGNEQFF
.,TRBJ2-1,many,TRBV29-1,TGCAGCGTTGAAGACTTTCCATACAATGAGCAGTTCTTC,CSVEDFPYNEQFF
.,TRBJ2-3,many,TRBV5-1,TGCGCCAGCAGCTTCGTCGGACTCAAAATCACAGATACGCAGTATTTT,CASSFVGLKITDTQYF
.,TRBJ2-1,many,TRBV2,TGTGCCAGCAGTTTCTTCCAGGGTATCAATGAGCAGTTCTTC,CASSFFQGINEQFF
TRBD2,TRBJ2-3,.,TRBV9,TGTGCCAGCAGCGTAGAGCGGGGGCCCCCCACAGATACGCAGTATTTT,CASSVERGPPTDTQYF
.,TRBJ2-5,.,TRBV7-9,TGTGCCAGCAGCTTGATGGGGAATTCGGAAGAGACCCAGTACTTC,CASSLMGNSEETQYF
.,TRBJ1-1,many,TRBV5-1,TGCGCCAGCAGATATGACGGGAACACTGAAGCTTTCTTT,CASRYDGNTEAFF
.,TRBJ2-1,many,TRBV5-1,TGCGCCAGCAGCCCCTTCGATAAGGACTACAATGAGCAGTTCTTC,CASSPFDKDYNEQFF
.,TRBJ2-4,many,TRBV5-1,TGCGCCAGCAGCTTGGACGGCAAAAACATTCAGTACTTC,CASSLDGKNIQYF
TRBD1,TRBJ1-1,.,TRBV6-4,TGTGCCTTCAGTGAGACAGGGGATAGGGCTGAAGCTTTCTTT,CAFSETGDRAEAFF
.,TRBJ2-3,once,TRBV6-5,TGTGCCAGCAGTTACTCTCGGCTAGCGAGCACAGATACGCAGTATTTT,CASSYSRLASTDTQYF
.,TRBJ2-2,many,TRBV7-9,TGTGCCAGCAGCTTAGAGGGGAGGAACACCGGGGAGCTGTTTTTT,CASSLEGRNTGELFF
TRBD1,TRBJ1-1,many,TRBV12-3/TRBV12-4,TGTGCCAGCAGTATCCGACAGGGAGAAGCTTTCTTT,CASSIRQGEAFF
.,TRBJ2-2,.,TRBV13,TGTGCCAGCAGCTTAGAGGGCTTCGGGGAGCTGTTTTTT,CASSLEGFGELFF
.,TRBJ2-1,.,TRBV6-2/TRBV6-3,TGTGCCAGCAGTTTTCCGGGGCCGAAGTTCTTC,CASSFPGPKFF
TRBD2,TRBJ2-2,few,TRBV27,TGTGCCAGCAGTAACGGGGGGGCCCGGACCGGGGAGCTGTTTTTT,CASSNGGARTGELFF
TRBD1,TRBJ1-5,many,TRBV28,TGTGCCAGCAGTTCCAGGGGGCGGAATCAGCCCCAGCATTTT,CASSSRGRNQPQHF
TRBD1,TRBJ2-3,.,TRBV2,TGTGCCAGGCTGTCCGGGACAGGGTCAACAGATACGCAGTATTTT,CARLSGTGSTDTQYF
.,TRBJ2-3,.,TRBV11-2,TGTGCCAGCAGCTTGCCTGTGGCAGATACGCAGTATTTT,CASSLPVADTQYF
.,TRBJ2-5,few,TRBV5-1,TGCGCCAGCAGCTTTCAGGTATTCCAAAGAGAGACCCAGTACTTC,CASSFQVFQRETQYF
.,TRBJ1-5,many,TRBV10-3,TGTGCCATCAGTGAGTCTCGGGGGTTCGCTTATCAGCCCCAGCATTTT,CAISESRGFAYQPQHF
.,TRBJ1-6,few,TRBV30,TGTGCCTGGAACCACAGGAGCTCCTATAATTCACCCCTCCACTTT,CAWNHRSSYNSPLHF
TRBD1,TRBJ1-6,.,TRBV5-6,TGTGCCAGCAGCTTGTGGGGACAGGCATATTCACCCCTCCACTTT,CASSLWGQAYSPLHF
TRBD2,TRBJ2-1,many,TRBV3-1,TGTGCCAGTACGACTAGCGGGTCTTACAATGAGCAGTTCTTC,CASTTSGSYNEQFF
.,TRBJ2-7,.,TRBV15,TGTGCCACCAGCAGAGATCAAAACGAGCAGTACTTC,CATSRDQNEQYF
.,TRBJ1-2,many,TRBV5-6,TGTGCCAGCAGCTTTAGTACGTACGTTGGTGGTGGCTACACCTTC,CASSFSTYVGGGYTF
.,TRBJ2-7,many,TRBV14,TGTGCCAGCAGTCAATCCTACGAGCAGTACTTC,CASSQSYEQYF
TRBD2,TRBJ2-1,many,TRBV12-3/TRBV12-4,TGTGCCAGCAGTTCGGGACTAGCAGGCAATGAGCAGTTCTTC,CASSSGLAGNEQFF
.,TRBJ2-4,many,TRBV5-1,TGCGCCAGCAGCCTGTTGTCGTCCCCAGCTAGTGACATTCAGTACTTC,CASSLLSSPASDIQYF
TRBD2,TRBJ2-2,many,TRBV28,TGTGCCAGCAGTACCCCACTAGCGGCGAACACCGGGGAGCTGTTTTTT,CASSTPLAANTGELFF
.,TRBJ1-2,few,TRBV20-1,TGCAGTGTCCCGCCGGGCGGGGGCTATGGCTACACCTTC,CSVPPGGGYGYTF
.,TRBJ2-6,.,TRBV5-4,TGTGCCAGCAGCCCGCCTGACATCTCGAGGGCCAACGTCCTGACTTTC,CASSPPDISRANVLTF
.,TRBJ1-4,.,TRBV5-4,TGTGCCAGCAGCTTGGGGGGGGCATATTCTAATGAAAAACTGTTTTTT,CASSLGGAYSNEKLFF
.,TRBJ2-1,.,TRBV24-1,TGTGCCACCAGTGAGCCTTACCGAGGGCGGCATGAGCAGTTCTTC,CATSEPYRGRHEQFF
.,TRBJ2-1,many,TRBV7-2,TGTGCCAGCAGCTTAGCCGCTAGTAGCTCCTACAATGAGCAGTTCTTC,CASSLAASSSYNEQFF
TRBD1,TRBJ2-1,many,TRBV28,TGTGCCAGCAGGTATTCCCCGGGACAGGGGGCGACCTACAATGAGCAGTTCTTC,CASRYSPGQGATYNEQFF
.,TRBJ2-5,many,TRBV7-2,TGTGCCAGCAGCCCTAAGGTCGGGATCCCCATTTTAAAGACCCAGTACTTC,CASSPKVGIPILKTQYF
.,TRBJ2-1,few,TRBV10-3,TGTGCCATCAGTGAGTCGGGCCAGCACAATGAGCAGTTCTTC,CAISESGQHNEQFF